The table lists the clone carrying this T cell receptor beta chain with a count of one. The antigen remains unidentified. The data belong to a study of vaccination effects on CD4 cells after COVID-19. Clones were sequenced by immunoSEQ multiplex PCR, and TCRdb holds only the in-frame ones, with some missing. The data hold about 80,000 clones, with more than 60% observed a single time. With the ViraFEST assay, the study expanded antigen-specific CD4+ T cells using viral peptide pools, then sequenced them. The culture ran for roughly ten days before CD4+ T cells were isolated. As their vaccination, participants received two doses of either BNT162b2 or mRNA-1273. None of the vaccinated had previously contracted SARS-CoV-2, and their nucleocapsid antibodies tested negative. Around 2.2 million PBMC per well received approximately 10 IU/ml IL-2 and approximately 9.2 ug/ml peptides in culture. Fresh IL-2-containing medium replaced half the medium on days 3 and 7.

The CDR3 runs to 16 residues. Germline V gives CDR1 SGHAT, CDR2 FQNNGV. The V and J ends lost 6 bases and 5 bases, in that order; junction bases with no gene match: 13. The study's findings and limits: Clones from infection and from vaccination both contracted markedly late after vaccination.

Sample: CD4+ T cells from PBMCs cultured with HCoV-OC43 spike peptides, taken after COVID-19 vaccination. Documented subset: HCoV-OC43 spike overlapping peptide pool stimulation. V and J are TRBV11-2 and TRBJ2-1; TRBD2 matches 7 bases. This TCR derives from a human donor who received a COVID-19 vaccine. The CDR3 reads CASRLAIASGNNEQFF. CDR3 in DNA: TGTGCCAGCAGACTAGCCATTGCTAGCGGAAACAATGAGCAGTTCTTC.